What follows is one T cell receptor beta chain and its context. Its antigen is unidentified. The CDR3 contains 14 residues. Per germline, CDR1 MDHEN and CDR2 SYDVKM. V was pared by 7 bases and J by 3 bases, with 16 bases between. Unique molecular identifiers were used to barcode this TCRbeta library. In TCRdb, the PCR reads were re-called with MiXCR into one record per CDR3 protein. The profile shows 500,000 to 650,000 distinct CDR3 sequences, over 10% of them singletons. The record originates from a study of T-cell reconstitution after alpha-beta-depleted transplantation in children. Study-level results: Hyperexpanded clones declined; after one year, newly produced T cells mostly supplied diversity. Surviving recipient T cells and thymic progenitors underlay high day-60 TCRbeta diversity in some patients. Expanded graft clones, several hundred of them, were reportedly the source of alpha-beta T cells about two months after transplant.

The receptor's source is a female patient between 2 and 15 years old who had a stem cell transplant for aplastic anemia, so the T cells may come from the graft donor. V is TRBV28 and J is TRBJ2-7; D uncertain. The specimen was PBMCs, mostly from graft donor cells, collected 180 days after TCRalphabeta/CD19-depleted stem cell transplant. The CDR3 loop reads CASTSTDRVYEQYF. The CDR3 DNA reads as TGTGCCAGCACCTCAACGGATCGGGTCTACGAGCAGTACTTC.